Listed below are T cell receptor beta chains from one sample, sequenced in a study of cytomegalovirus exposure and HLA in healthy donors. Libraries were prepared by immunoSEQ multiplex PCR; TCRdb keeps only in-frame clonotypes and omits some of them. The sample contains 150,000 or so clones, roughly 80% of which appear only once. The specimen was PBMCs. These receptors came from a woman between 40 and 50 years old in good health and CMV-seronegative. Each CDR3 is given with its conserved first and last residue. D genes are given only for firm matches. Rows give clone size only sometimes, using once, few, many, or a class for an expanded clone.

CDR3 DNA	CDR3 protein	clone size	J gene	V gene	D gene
TGTGCCAGCAGCCAGGAGATATTGGGCTCTGGGGCCAACGTCCTGACTTTC	CASSQEILGSGANVLTF	.	TRBJ2-6	TRBV14	.
TGTGCCAGCAGCTCCGGGACAGGGGCCGAGCAGTACTTC	CASSSGTGAEQYF	.	TRBJ2-7	TRBV5-6	TRBD1
TGTGCCAGCAGCTTGAAGCGGGAATCTTACTATGGCTACACCTTC	CASSLKRESYYGYTF	.	TRBJ1-2	TRBV5-4	.
TGTGCCAGCAGTTCGGTTATTGGGACAAGAAACTCCTACGAGCAGTACTTC	CASSSVIGTRNSYEQYF	.	TRBJ2-7	TRBV28	.
TGTGCCAGCAGCAAAGGACTAGCGGGCACAGATACGCAGTATTTT	CASSKGLAGTDTQYF	.	TRBJ2-3	TRBV21-1	.
TGTGCCAGCAGCTTATCGGGGAGCTCCTACGAGCAGTACTTC	CASSLSGSSYEQYF	once	TRBJ2-7	TRBV11-3	.
TGTGCCAGCAGCTCTCCCGAGGGGGGCGGGGGGCTATTCGTTACGCAGTATTTT	CASSSPEGGGGLFVTQYF	.	TRBJ2-3	TRBV9	TRBD2
TGTGCCAGCAGCCCCATATCCCTAACAGGGGCCGACGGCTACACCTTC	CASSPISLTGADGYTF	.	TRBJ1-2	TRBV7-8	TRBD1
TGTGCCAGCAGAAAGGGGACAGACTATGGCTACACCTTC	CASRKGTDYGYTF	.	TRBJ1-2	TRBV27	TRBD1
TGTGCCAGCAGCTATGGGACAGTGAACCAAGAGACCCAGTACTTC	CASSYGTVNQETQYF	.	TRBJ2-5	TRBV6-1	TRBD1
TGTGCCAGCAGTATCGGGGGAGGTGGCACTGAAGCTTTCTTT	CASSIGGGGTEAFF	.	TRBJ1-1	TRBV6-5	.
TGCGCCAGCAGCTTGACGGGACAGAGGGGTCAAGATACGCAGTATTTT	CASSLTGQRGQDTQYF	.	TRBJ2-3	TRBV5-1	TRBD1
TGTGCCAGCAGCTTCCAAGGGGAAACCGGGGAGCTGTTTTTT	CASSFQGETGELFF	.	TRBJ2-2	TRBV7-3	.
TGTGCCAGCACCGCGGGCCGCGAGCAGTACTTC	CASTAGREQYF	.	TRBJ2-7	TRBV6-1	.
TGTGCCAGCAGTTCCCACAGTAGCAATCAGCCCCAGCATTTT	CASSSHSSNQPQHF	.	TRBJ1-5	TRBV6-5	.
TGTGCCAGCAGCTCAGGGGATGAGCAGTTCTTC	CASSSGDEQFF	few	TRBJ2-1	TRBV7-3	.
TGTGCCAGCATTACGAGAGCCAAAAACAGTCAGTACTTC	CASITRAKNSQYF	.	TRBJ2-4	TRBV30	.
TGTGCCAGCAGCAGGGGTATTATGAACACTGAAGCTTTCTTT	CASSRGIMNTEAFF	.	TRBJ1-1	TRBV7-2	.
TGTGCCAGCAGCCCACAGGGGCTGGGCAATCAGCCCCAGCATTTT	CASSPQGLGNQPQHF	.	TRBJ1-5	TRBV28	TRBD1
TGTGCCAGCAGCTCAGGGGGATCCTACGAGCAGTACTTC	CASSSGGSYEQYF	once	TRBJ2-7	TRBV7-2	TRBD1
TGTGCCAGCAGTGGAGGGACAGGGAGACGAGTCGGGGAGACCCAGTACTTC	CASSGGTGRRVGETQYF	.	TRBJ2-5	TRBV6-1	TRBD1
TGTGCCAGCAGTTTAGTGGGCAGGCAGTGGAATGGCTACACCTTC	CASSLVGRQWNGYTF	.	TRBJ1-2	TRBV28	.
TGTGCCAGCAGCCCACAATACTATGGCTACACCTTC	CASSPQYYGYTF	few	TRBJ1-2	TRBV7-9	.
TGTGCCAGCAGATCTATGGAGTCTCACCCCTACGAGCAGTACTTC	CASRSMESHPYEQYF	few	TRBJ2-7	TRBV27	.
TGTGCCAGCAGTTTCCTAGCGGGGGGGGTAGATACGCAGTATTTT	CASSFLAGGVDTQYF	.	TRBJ2-3	TRBV28	TRBD2
TGCGCCAGCAGCCAGGACAGTTCTGGAAACACCATATATTTT	CASSQDSSGNTIYF	.	TRBJ1-3	TRBV5-1	.
TGTGCCAGCAGGAAAGGACTAGCGGTGTTTGATGAGCAGTTCTTC	CASRKGLAVFDEQFF	.	TRBJ2-1	TRBV6-5	TRBD2
TGTGCCAGCAGTTTAGGGACTCGCACAGATACGCAGTATTTT	CASSLGTRTDTQYF	.	TRBJ2-3	TRBV27	.